Following are 20 T cell receptor beta chains from one sample sequenced in a study of blood T cells in healthy people across ages. The use of a sample-barcoded 5' primer and a J-beta primer mix characterized a second PCR of roughly 6 to 11 cycles. MiXCR, applied by TCRdb to the 5' RACE reads, yields one record per CDR3 protein. The repertoire holds 850,000 to 1,100,000 distinct CDR3 sequences, with around two fifths as singletons. Sequencing was done on a sample of blood. These TCRs come from a young man in good health.

A few counts support this clonotype. The gene calls are TRBV12-3 or TRBV12-4 and TRBJ1-1, with D perhaps TRBD1 (5 bases). The CDR3 is made up of 13 amino acids. Trimming took off 7 bases at V and 4 bases at J, with 13 bases between the two ends. The CDR3 is CASTLGEGTEAFF. The CDR3 bases are TGTGCCAGCACCCTAGGGGAAGGCACTGAAGCTTTCTTT.

The chain recombines TRBV27 with TRBJ2-1, with a weak D call TRBD1 (5 bases). The CDR3 loop spans 13 amino acids. V was pared by 5 bases and J by 6 bases, with 11 bases between. The V gene's germline CDR1 is MNHEY and CDR2 SMNVEV (reference sequence). CDR3 loop: CASSVYTGNEQFF. In DNA form, the CDR3 reads TGTGCCAGCAGTGTATACACAGGCAATGAGCAGTTCTTC.

The table lists this clonotype with a few counts. The CDR3 sequence: CASSWGVLNTEAFF. CDR3 in DNA: TGTGCCAGCAGCTGGGGGGTCTTGAACACTGAAGCTTTCTTT. The rearrangement joins TRBV7-2 to TRBJ1-1; D perhaps matches TRBD1 (5 bases). CDR3 length: 14 residues. V was cut by 4 bases and J by 0 bases, with 9 bases left in between. In germline, CDR1 is SGHTA, CDR2 FQGNSA.

A few counts support this clonotype. The chain couples TRBV7-2 to TRBJ2-1; TRBD2 agrees at 11 bases. V lost 7 bases and J lost 4; bases outside the gene matches: 3. This CDR3 has 14 amino acids. The germline CDR1 and CDR2 sequences are SGHTA and FQGNSA. The CDR3 spells CASTRLAGYNEQFF. Written as DNA, the CDR3 is TGTGCCAGCACTCGACTAGCGGGGTACAATGAGCAGTTCTTC.

This clonotype was detected ten times or more. The chain uses TRBV21-1 and TRBJ2-3; the table's D call TRBD2 went unverified against the DNA. TRBV21-1 is a pseudogene segment. The CDR3 is made up of 16 amino acids. DNA of the CDR3: TGTGCCAGCAGCTTGAGGACTAGCGGAAGCACAGATACGCAGTATTTT. As protein: CASSLRTSGSTDTQYF.

The V gene is TRBV12-3 or TRBV12-4, the J gene TRBJ2-2; maybe TRBD2 (7 bases). The V gene lost 2 bases and the J gene lost 5 bases, with 15 bases spanning the gap. CDR3 length: 16 residues. CDR3 loop: CASSLLGGGPTGELFF. The CDR3, as DNA: TGTGCCAGCAGTTTACTGGGGGGGGGGCCGACCGGGGAGCTGTTTTTT.

A few counts support this clonotype. The V call is TRBV4-1, the J call TRBJ1-6; D gene uncertain. The CDR3 has 13 residues. Germline V CDR1 and CDR2: MGHRA, YSYEKL. V lost 1 base to trimming and J lost 10 bases, with 8 bases between them. In DNA, the CDR3 is TGCGCCAGCAGCCAAGGAGGACGATCACCCCTCCACTTT. It encodes CASSQGGRSPLHF.

The chain carries TRBV11-1 and TRBJ2-7; unclear D gene. This CDR3 is built from 13 residues. V gave up 2 bases and J gave up 7 bases, with 12 bases separating them. The germline CDR1 and CDR2 sequences are SGHAT and FQDESV (reference sequence). CDR3 protein: CASSLLATHEQYF. The DNA for the CDR3 is TGTGCCAGCAGCTTATTGGCAACTCATGAGCAGTACTTC.

This chain links TRBV29-1 with TRBJ2-2, with a tentative D call TRBD1 (6 bases). The CDR3 consists of 13 residues. V lost 4 bases and J 5 bases, leaving 11 bases between the germline ends. Per germline, CDR1 SQVTM and CDR2 ANQGSEA. The CDR3 loop reads CSVAQGKTGELFF. In nucleotides, the CDR3 is TGCAGCGTTGCGCAGGGGAAGACCGGGGAGCTGTTTTTT.

The CDR3 DNA reads TGTGCCATCAGGCCAAGGGGCACAGATACGCAGTATTTT. Translation gives CAIRPRGTDTQYF. This chain uses TRBV10-3 with TRBJ2-3; D gene ambiguous. The V gene's germline CDR1 is ENHRY and CDR2 SYGVKD. The CDR3 runs 13 residues. Trimming removed 6 bases from V and 1 base from J, with 8 bases in between.

This clonotype was seen a few times. The chain carries TRBV11-2 and TRBJ2-3; the D is unclear. The CDR3 contains 20 residues. Deletions cut 3 bases from V and 3 bases from J, with 28 bases between. Germline V gene lookup returns CDR1 SGHAT and CDR2 FQNNGV. The CDR3 sequence: CASSFSPSRHHFEETDTQYF. The CDR3 DNA sequence: TGTGCCAGCAGCTTTAGTCCTTCCCGGCACCATTTCGAAGAGACAGATACGCAGTATTTT.

A few counts support this clonotype. The V call is TRBV4-3, the J call TRBJ2-1, with D possibly matching TRBD2 (8 bases). The germline CDR1 and CDR2 sequences are LGHNA and YSLEER. There are 16 residues in the CDR3. Trimming stripped 4 bases from V and 3 bases from J, with 16 bases between. The DNA of the CDR3 is TGCGCCAGCAGCCTTAGGGGGCGGGGGGTCTACAATGAGCAGTTCTTC. Translation gives CASSLRGRGVYNEQFF.

There are many counts of this clonotype. This chain uses TRBV7-2 with TRBJ2-6, with no clear D. Trimming removed 2 bases from V and 1 base from J, with 9 bases in between. The CDR3 is 16 residues long. The V gene's germline CDR1 is SGHTA and CDR2 FQGNSA. CDR3 residues: CASSLISLSGANVLTF. CDR3 in DNA: TGTGCCAGCAGCTTAATAAGCCTATCTGGGGCCAACGTCCTGACTTTC.

In its sample, this clonotype was seen a few times. V usage is TRBV6-2 or TRBV6-3 and J usage is TRBJ2-7, with D uncertain. Between the trimmed V and J ends, which lost 7 bases and 2 bases, there was a span of 15 bases. The germline V gene has CDR1 MNHEY and CDR2 SVGEGT. The CDR3 is made up of 14 amino acids. CDR3 protein: CASTAAEVAYEQYF. The CDR3 DNA reads as TGTGCCAGCACCGCAGCTGAAGTTGCCTACGAGCAGTACTTC.

This clonotype appeared many times. The rearrangement joins TRBV11-2 to TRBJ2-3, with 7 bases identical to TRBD2. The ends lost 3 bases at V and 2 bases at J; junction bases unmatched: 5. Germline lookup yields CDR1 SGHAT and CDR2 FQNNGV. The CDR3 has 15 residues. The CDR3 DNA is TGTGCCAGCAGCTTGGGGGGGGTCCTCACAGATACGCAGTATTTT. Translation gives CASSLGGVLTDTQYF.

This clonotype appeared a single time. The chain couples TRBV7-2 to TRBJ2-6; perhaps TRBD1 as D (6 bases). Between the trimmed V and J ends, which lost 5 bases and 1 base, there was a span of 12 bases. Germline V gives CDR1 SGHTA, CDR2 FQGNSA. The CDR3 has 16 residues. For the CDR3, the DNA is TGTGCCAGCAGCCCGAGAGACAGGTCTGGGGCCAACGTCCTGACTTTC. Its protein is CASSPRDRSGANVLTF.

With respect to this clonotype: Relative to the germline gene, one junction end is altered; a read error may explain this. V and J are TRBV6-2 or TRBV6-3 and TRBJ2-3, with D unresolved. The length of the CDR3 is 14 residues. From germline, CDR1 is MNHEY and CDR2 SVGEGT. The CDR3: CASGYPDSTDTQYF. The CDR3, as DNA: TGTGCCAGCGGTTACCCCGATAGCACAGATACGCAGTATTTT.

This clonotype was observed a handful of times. This rearrangement joins TRBV2 to TRBJ2-5, with TRBD1 matching 7 bases. The germline V gene encodes CDR1 SNHLY and CDR2 FYNNEI. This CDR3 has 13 residues. V lost 7 bases, J lost 5 bases, and 7 bases stayed unmatched. The CDR3 DNA is TGTGCCAGCACCCTAGGGGGCAGGGAGACCCAGTACTTC. Translating it yields CASTLGGRETQYF.

The sample holds a few counts of this clonotype. The chain carries TRBV12-3 or TRBV12-4 and TRBJ2-7, with D tentatively TRBD2 (6 bases). Trimming shortened V by 5 bases and J by 4 bases, and 12 bases separated the two germline ends. The CDR3 covers 13 residues. CDR3 sequence reads: CASSHGGRYEQYF. CDR3 DNA sequence: TGTGCCAGCAGTCACGGGGGTCGGTACGAGCAGTACTTC.

The chain joins TRBV12-3 or TRBV12-4 to TRBJ2-1; D unclear. The CDR3 extends over 14 amino acids. V was shortened by 3 bases and J by 9 bases, with 15 bases between the two germline ends. DNA for the CDR3: TGTGCCAGCAGTTTTAGGAGTTGGGAAAGTGAGCAGTTCTTC. It translates to CASSFRSWESEQFF.